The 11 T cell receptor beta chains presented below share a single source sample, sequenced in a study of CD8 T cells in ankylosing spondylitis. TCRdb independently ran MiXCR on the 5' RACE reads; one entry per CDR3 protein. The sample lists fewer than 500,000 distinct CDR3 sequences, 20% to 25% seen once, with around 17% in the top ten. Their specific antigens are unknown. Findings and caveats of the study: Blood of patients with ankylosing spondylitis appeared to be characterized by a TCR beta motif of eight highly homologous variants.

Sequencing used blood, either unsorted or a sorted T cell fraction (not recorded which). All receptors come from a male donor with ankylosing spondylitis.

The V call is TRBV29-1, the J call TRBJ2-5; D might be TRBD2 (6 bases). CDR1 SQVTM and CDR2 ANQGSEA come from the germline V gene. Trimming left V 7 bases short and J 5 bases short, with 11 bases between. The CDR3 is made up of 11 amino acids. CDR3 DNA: TGCAGCGCGGCGGGGCCGGAGACCCAGTACTTC. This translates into CSAAGPETQYF.

CDR3 sequence reads: CSVPRAGGYTF. The DNA of the CDR3 is TGCAGCGTTCCAAGGGCGGGAGGCTACACCTTC. The chain carries TRBV29-1 and TRBJ1-2; D remains unclear. The germline gives CDR1 SQVTM, CDR2 ANQGSEA. With 5 bases removed from V and 8 bases from J, the gap between germline ends came to 12 bases. The CDR3 contains 11 residues.

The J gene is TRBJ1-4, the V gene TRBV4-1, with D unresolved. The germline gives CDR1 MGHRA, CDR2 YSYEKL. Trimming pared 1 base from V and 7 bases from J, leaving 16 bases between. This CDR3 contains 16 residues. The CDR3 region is CASSQVPQTIGEKLFF. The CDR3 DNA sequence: TGCGCCAGCAGCCAAGTACCTCAAACGATTGGTGAAAAACTGTTTTTT.

The CDR3 loop is CASSVDRVTGELFF. CDR3 coding DNA: TGTGCCAGCAGTGTGGACAGGGTAACCGGGGAGCTGTTTTTT. The V gene is TRBV6-1, the J gene TRBJ2-2; 8 bases match TRBD1. The CDR3 sequence is 14 residues long. The germline V gene encodes CDR1 MNHNS and CDR2 SASEGT. V was clipped by 4 bases and J by 5 bases; unmatched bases: 3.

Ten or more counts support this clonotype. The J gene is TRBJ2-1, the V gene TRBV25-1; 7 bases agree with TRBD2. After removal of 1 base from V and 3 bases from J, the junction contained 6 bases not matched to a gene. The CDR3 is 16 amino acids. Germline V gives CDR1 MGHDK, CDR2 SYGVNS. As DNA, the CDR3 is TGTGCCAGCAGTGAATGGGCTAGCGGAAACTACAATGAGCAGTTCTTC. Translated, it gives CASSEWASGNYNEQFF.

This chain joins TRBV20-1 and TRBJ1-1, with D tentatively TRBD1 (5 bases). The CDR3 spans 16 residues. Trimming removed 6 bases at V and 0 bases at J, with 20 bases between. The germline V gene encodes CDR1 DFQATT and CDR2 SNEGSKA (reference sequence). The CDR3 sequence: CSARLAGALMNTEAFF. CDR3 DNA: TGCAGTGCACGGTTGGCCGGGGCGCTCATGAACACTGAAGCTTTCTTT.

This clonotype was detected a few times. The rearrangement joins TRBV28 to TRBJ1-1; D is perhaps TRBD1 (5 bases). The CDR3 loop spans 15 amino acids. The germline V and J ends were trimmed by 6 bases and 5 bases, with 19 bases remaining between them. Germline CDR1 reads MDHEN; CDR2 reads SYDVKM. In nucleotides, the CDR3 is TGTGCCAGCAGGTACCAGGGAGGCCGGAGAACTGAAGCTTTCTTT. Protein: CASRYQGGRRTEAFF.

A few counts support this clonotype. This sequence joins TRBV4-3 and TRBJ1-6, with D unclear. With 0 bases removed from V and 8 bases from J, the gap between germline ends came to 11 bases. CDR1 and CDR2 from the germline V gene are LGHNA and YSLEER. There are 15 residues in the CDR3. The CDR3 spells CASSQDLRGDSPLHF. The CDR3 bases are TGCGCCAGCAGCCAAGACTTGCGAGGCGATTCACCCCTCCACTTT.

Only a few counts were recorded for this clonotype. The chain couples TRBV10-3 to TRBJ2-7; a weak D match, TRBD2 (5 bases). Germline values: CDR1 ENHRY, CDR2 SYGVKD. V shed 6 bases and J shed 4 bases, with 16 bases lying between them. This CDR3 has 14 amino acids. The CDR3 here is CAIRAKDSRYEQYF. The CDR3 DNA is TGTGCCATCAGAGCGAAGGACTCGCGTTACGAGCAGTACTTC.

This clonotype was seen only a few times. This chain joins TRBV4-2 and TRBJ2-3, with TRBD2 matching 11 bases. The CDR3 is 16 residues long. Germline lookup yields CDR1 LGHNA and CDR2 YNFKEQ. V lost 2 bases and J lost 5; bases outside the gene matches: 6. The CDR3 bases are TGTGCCAGCAGCCAAACTAGCGGGAGTTCCCTAGATACGCAGTATTTT. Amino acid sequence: CASSQTSGSSLDTQYF.

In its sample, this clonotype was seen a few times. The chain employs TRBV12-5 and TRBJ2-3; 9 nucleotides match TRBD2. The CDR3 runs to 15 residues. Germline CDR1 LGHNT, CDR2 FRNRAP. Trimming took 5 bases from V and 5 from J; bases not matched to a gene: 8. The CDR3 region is CASGPGTSSVDTQYF. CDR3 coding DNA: TGTGCTAGTGGTCCCGGGACTAGCTCGGTAGATACGCAGTATTTT.